The 9 T cell receptor beta chains listed next were all sequenced from one sample in a study of Ad26.COV2.S vaccination and SARS-CoV-2 variants. Noted treatment: roughly 18 received Ad26.COV2.S at low or high dose, single or two shots; several received placebo; per-sample allocation not given. At day 63 after the first vaccine or placebo injection, samples were drawn. Generated by immunoSEQ multiplex PCR, the TCRdb table keeps only in-frame clones and is missing some. The repertoire consists of about 320,000 clones, with around 84% occurring once and the leading ten covering under 2%. Sequencing used peripheral blood, obtained in a trial of Ad26.COV2.S vaccine versus placebo. The receptors were gathered from a person between 18 and 60 years old who received the Ad26.COV2.S COVID-19 vaccine or a placebo.

The chain joins TRBV4-1 to TRBJ1-6; no reliable D call. V was clipped by 8 bases and J by 8 bases, with 13 bases between them. The CDR3 is 13 residues long. Germline V lookup: CDR1 MGHRA, CDR2 YSYEKL. CDR3 bases: TGCGCCAGCTCCTACATGCGGGATTCACCCCTCCACTTT. Translated: CASSYMRDSPLHF.

The V gene is TRBV4-3, the J gene TRBJ2-5; the D gene is possibly TRBD1 (6 bases). The CDR3 contains 15 residues. CDR1 is LGHNA and CDR2 is YSLEER in the germline V gene. V was shortened by 1 base and J by 3 bases, with 12 bases between the two germline ends. CDR3 nucleotide sequence: TGCGCCAGCAGCCAAGGACAGGTTTGGGAAGAGACCCAGTACTTC. Translated: CASSQGQVWEETQYF.

This clone has a single count. The V gene is TRBV12-3 or TRBV12-4, the J gene TRBJ1-4, with D maybe TRBD1 (6 bases). V lost 8 bases to trimming and J lost 5 bases, with 12 bases between them. The CDR3 loop spans 13 amino acids. The CDR3 DNA sequence: TGTGCCAGCCGCGGGCAGGGGAATGAAAAACTGTTTTTT. It encodes CASRGQGNEKLFF.

V is TRBV6-5 and J is TRBJ1-2; unclear D gene. The CDR3 extends over 11 amino acids. Germline CDR1 and CDR2: MNHEY and SVGAGI. V shed 2 bases and J shed 12 bases, with 10 bases lying between them. CDR3 sequence reads: CASSYPPLHTF. The CDR3 coding sequence is TGTGCCAGCAGTTACCCCCCACTACACACCTTC.

This chain uses TRBV18 with TRBJ1-1; D ambiguous. This CDR3 is built from 13 residues. The germline V and J ends were trimmed by 0 bases and 7 bases, with 9 bases remaining between them. From germline, CDR1 is KGHSH and CDR2 LQKENI. The CDR3 DNA follows: TGTGCCAGCTCACCACCCGTGATCCGTGAAGCTTTCTTT. It is translated as CASSPPVIREAFF.

The rearrangement links TRBV19 to TRBJ1-2; possible D gene TRBD1, 5 bases. The V end lost 5 bases, the J end lost 5 bases, and 15 bases lay between the germline ends. Looked up from germline, CDR1 is LNHDA and CDR2 is SQIVND (reference sequence). The CDR3 covers 14 residues. CDR3 region: CASSRGVGTYGYTF. The CDR3 bases are TGTGCCAGTAGTCGTGGGGTCGGGACGTATGGCTACACCTTC. Using reference TRBV19 and TRBJ1-2 for the parts outside the CDR3, the full variable domain is DGGITQSPKYLFRKEGQNVTLSCEQNLNHDAMYWYRQDPGQGLRLIYYSQIVNDFQKGDIAEGYSVSREKKESFPLTVTSAQKNPTAFYLCASSRGVGTYGYTFGSGTRLTVV.

This clone has a single count. The rearrangement links TRBV7-9 to TRBJ2-1, with D possibly being TRBD1 or TRBD2 (5 bases each). V lost 5 bases, J lost 6 bases, and 14 bases lay in between. Looked up from germline, CDR1 is SEHNR and CDR2 is FQNEAQ (reference sequence). The CDR3 is made up of 14 amino acids. This chain's CDR3 is CASSRLKDSNEQFF. The CDR3 DNA is TGTGCCAGCAGCCGACTAAAAGACAGCAATGAGCAGTTCTTC.

The CDR3 loop reads CASSRTGTNYEQYF. The CDR3 DNA reads TGTGCCAGCTCACGCACCGGGACAAACTACGAGCAGTACTTC. The chain links TRBV18 to TRBJ2-7; possibly TRBD1 for D (6 bases). The CDR3 has 14 residues. V dropped 4 bases and J dropped 3 bases, with 13 bases sitting between them. Germline CDR1 and CDR2: KGHSH and LQKENI.

The chain couples TRBV19 to TRBJ2-3; D gene uncertain. This CDR3 has 14 amino acids. The germline CDR1 and CDR2 sequences are LNHDA and SQIVND (reference sequence). The germline V and J ends were trimmed by 5 bases and 4 bases, with 13 bases remaining between them. The CDR3 region has the DNA TGTGCCAGTAGTCGGTACGCGTACTCAGATACGCAGTATTTT. It encodes CASSRYAYSDTQYF. The whole variable domain, filled in from reference TRBV19 and TRBJ2-3, reads DGGITQSPKYLFRKEGQNVTLSCEQNLNHDAMYWYRQDPGQGLRLIYYSQIVNDFQKGDIAEGYSVSREKKESFPLTVTSAQKNPTAFYLCASSRYAYSDTQYFGPGTRLTVL.